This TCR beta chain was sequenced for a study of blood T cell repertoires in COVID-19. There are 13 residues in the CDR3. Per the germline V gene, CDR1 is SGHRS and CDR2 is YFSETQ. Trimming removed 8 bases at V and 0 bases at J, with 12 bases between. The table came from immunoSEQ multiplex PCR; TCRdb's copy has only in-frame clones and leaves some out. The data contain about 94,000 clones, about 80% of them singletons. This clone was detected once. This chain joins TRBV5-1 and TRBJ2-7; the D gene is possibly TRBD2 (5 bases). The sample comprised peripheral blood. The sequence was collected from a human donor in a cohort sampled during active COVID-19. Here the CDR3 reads CASPSGRSYEQYF. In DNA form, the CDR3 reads TGCGCCAGTCCAAGCGGCCGCTCCTACGAGCAGTACTTC.